Listed here are 18 T cell receptor beta chains from one sample, sequenced in a study of T-cell reconstitution after alpha-beta-depleted transplantation in children. Unique molecular identifiers were incorporated into the prepared TCRbeta library. TCRdb used MiXCR to reprocess the PCR reads, holding one entry per CDR3 protein. This sample has about 360,000 distinct CDR3 sequences, with 10% to 15% found just once. The sample here was PBMCs, taken from the stem cell graft. These receptors were collected from a human donor who donated a stem cell graft to a child with Fanconi anemia.

This clonotype was detected ten times or more. The chain links TRBV20-1 to TRBJ1-1; maybe TRBD1 (6 bases). CDR1 and CDR2 from the germline V gene are DFQATT and SNEGSKA (reference sequence). This CDR3 contains 14 residues. Trimming took off 6 bases at V and 4 bases at J, with 18 bases between the two ends. CDR3 loop: CSAPQTGIPTEAFF. Written as DNA, the CDR3 is TGCAGTGCCCCACAAACAGGGATACCCACTGAAGCTTTCTTT.

This clonotype has just one count. CDR3 coding DNA: TGTGCCAGTAGTATCGGTCGGACAGGAGAGCAGTACTTC. Amino acid sequence: CASSIGRTGEQYF. This rearrangement joins TRBV19 to TRBJ2-7, with 7 nucleotides matching TRBD1. The CDR3 has 13 residues. CDR1 and CDR2 from the germline V gene are LNHDA and SQIVND (reference sequence). V lost 3 bases to trimming and J lost 7 bases; unmatched junction nucleotides: 6.

This clonotype turned up a few times. The chain links TRBV4-3 to TRBJ1-1; a weak D match, TRBD1 (6 bases). CDR3 length: 14 residues. V lost 4 bases and J lost 7, with 16 bases in between. Germline lookup yields CDR1 LGHNA and CDR2 YSLEER. CDR3 protein: CASSRNRDLLEAFF. The CDR3 DNA reads as TGCGCCAGCAGCCGCAACAGGGATCTTCTTGAAGCTTTCTTT.

CDR3 residues: CASSQGTGIDQPQHF. DNA for the CDR3: TGCGCCAGCAGCCAAGGGACAGGGATTGATCAGCCCCAGCATTTT. The gene calls are TRBV5-1 and TRBJ1-5; 9 positions match TRBD1. V shed 4 bases and J 5 bases; nucleotides not matched to a gene: 7. This CDR3 has 15 amino acids. The V gene's germline CDR1 is SGHRS and CDR2 YFSETQ.

This chain links TRBV4-3 with TRBJ2-7, with D perhaps TRBD1 (8 bases). Germline CDR1 is LGHNA and CDR2 is YSLEER. The ends were cut back, 3 bases at V and 3 bases at J, with 21 bases in the middle. CDR3 length equals 17 residues. CDR3 residues: CASSHLRGGTGLYEQYF. The CDR3 nucleotides are TGCGCCAGCAGCCATCTAAGGGGGGGGACAGGCCTCTACGAGCAGTACTTC.

This clonotype was found a few times. The chain links TRBV19 to TRBJ1-5, with 7 bases fitting TRBD1. Unmatched junction bases numbered 7, after V lost 4 bases and J lost 1 base. The CDR3 is made up of 16 amino acids. Germline V gives CDR1 LNHDA, CDR2 SQIVND (reference sequence). The CDR3 protein is CASSNTGARSNQPQHF. The CDR3 nucleotides read TGTGCCAGTAGTAACACAGGGGCCAGAAGCAATCAGCCCCAGCATTTT. Looking up the rest from reference TRBV19 and TRBJ1-5 gives the full variable domain: DGGITQSPKYLFRKEGQNVTLSCEQNLNHDAMYWYRQDPGQGLRLIYYSQIVNDFQKGDIAEGYSVSREKKESFPLTVTSAQKNPTAFYLCASSNTGARSNQPQHFGDGTRLSIL.

V gene TRBV20-1 combines with J gene TRBJ2-3; 12 nucleotides match TRBD2. V gave up 6 bases and J gave up 5 bases; unmatched junction bases: 6. This CDR3 region has 14 residues. Per the germline V gene, CDR1 is DFQATT and CDR2 is SNEGSKA (reference sequence). CDR3 in DNA: TGCAGTGCAGCTAGCGGGGGGGCTGTAGATACGCAGTATTTT. This gives the protein CSAASGGAVDTQYF.

The chain employs TRBV12-3 or TRBV12-4 and TRBJ2-2, with a possible D match to TRBD2 (5 bases). The CDR3 length is 14 residues. V was trimmed by 3 bases and J by 6 bases, leaving 11 bases between them. CDR3 residues: CASSFGWRSGELFF. In DNA, the CDR3 is TGTGCCAGCAGTTTTGGGTGGAGGTCCGGGGAGCTGTTTTTT.

This clonotype was detected ten times or more. V usage is TRBV7-3 and J usage is TRBJ2-1; 7 bases agree with TRBD2. V was pared by 1 base and J by 0 bases, with 3 bases of the junction left unmatched. This CDR3 has 16 residues. Germline V gives CDR1 SGHTA, CDR2 FQGTGA. DNA for the CDR3: TGTGCCAGCAGCTTAAGGGGGGGAAACTCCTACAATGAGCAGTTCTTC. Translation gives CASSLRGGNSYNEQFF. The variable domain in full, completed from reference TRBV7-3 and TRBJ2-1, reads GAGVSQTPSNKVTEKGKYVELRCDPISGHTALYWYRQSLGQGPEFLIYFQGTGAADDSGLPNDRFFAVRPEGSVSTLKIQRTERGDSAVYLCASSLRGGNSYNEQFFGPGTRLTVL.

The CDR3 region is CASSLEWTEQETQYF. The CDR3 DNA reads TGTGCCAGCAGCTTAGAATGGACGGAACAAGAGACCCAGTACTTC. This chain uses TRBV7-2 with TRBJ2-5, with D uncertain. The CDR3 is 15 residues long. The V end lost 1 base, the J end lost 2 bases, and 11 bases lay between the germline ends. Germline CDR1 and CDR2: SGHTA and FQGNSA.

This clonotype came up many times. The chain uses TRBV9 and TRBJ2-3; 7 positions agree with TRBD2. The CDR3 covers 15 residues. Germline assignment: CDR1 SGDLS and CDR2 YYNGEE. V lost 4 bases and J lost 1; bases outside the gene matches: 6. This CDR3 reads CASSLSGEGTDTQYF. In DNA, the CDR3 is TGTGCCAGCAGCCTAAGCGGGGAGGGCACAGATACGCAGTATTTT. The whole variable domain, remainder taken from reference TRBV9 and TRBJ2-3, is DSGVTQTPKHLITATGQRVTLRCSPRSGDLSVYWYQQSLDQGLQFLIQYYNGEERAKGNILERFSAQQFPDLHSELNLSSLELGDSALYFCASSLSGEGTDTQYFGPGTRLTVL.

This sequence joins TRBV6-2 or TRBV6-3 and TRBJ2-1; D perhaps matches TRBD2 (7 bases). This CDR3 contains 12 residues. V was clipped by 8 bases and J by 8 bases, with 13 bases between them. Germline V gene data show CDR1 as MNHEY and CDR2 as SVGEGT. The CDR3 is CASRTGGDEQFF. The CDR3 nucleotides are TGTGCCAGCCGCACGGGGGGCGATGAGCAGTTCTTC.

In its sample, this clonotype was seen many times. The V gene is TRBV5-1, the J gene TRBJ2-1; TRBD1 aligns across 7 bases. Germline lookup yields CDR1 SGHRS and CDR2 YFSETQ. This CDR3 has 16 amino acids. V shed 4 bases and J 0 bases; nucleotides not matched to a gene: 7. The DNA of the CDR3 is TGCGCCAGCAGCCTGACAGGGCCTTCCTCCTACAATGAGCAGTTCTTC. Protein sequence: CASSLTGPSSYNEQFF.

This clonotype was observed at least ten times. The rearrangement joins TRBV7-2 to TRBJ1-2; unclear D gene. This CDR3 spans 12 amino acids. Trimming removed 3 bases at V and 5 bases at J, with 7 bases between. CDR1 and CDR2 (germline): SGHTA, FQGNSA. CDR3 region: CASSFRDYGYTF. The CDR3 region has the DNA TGTGCCAGCAGCTTCCGGGATTATGGCTACACCTTC.

V and J are TRBV27 and TRBJ1-2; 7 bases line up with TRBD1. CDR1 is MNHEY and CDR2 is SMNVEV in the germline V gene (reference sequence). With V trimmed by 6 bases and J by 1 base, 11 bases remained unmatched. The CDR3 loop spans 16 amino acids. CDR3: CASSSGQKGFNYGYTF. CDR3 coding DNA: TGTGCCAGCAGCTCGGGACAGAAGGGTTTTAACTATGGCTACACCTTC.

This clonotype came up once. V usage is TRBV3-1 and J usage is TRBJ2-2; 13 bases map to TRBD2. V trimming: 5 bases; J trimming: 6 bases; junction bases outside the gene matches: 6. The CDR3 runs 16 residues. CDR1 and CDR2 (germline): LGHDT, YNNKEL (reference sequence). The CDR3 region is CASSRTSGGQAGELFF. The CDR3 coding sequence is TGTGCCAGCAGCAGGACTAGCGGGGGCCAGGCCGGGGAGCTGTTTTTT.

This chain joins TRBV7-2 and TRBJ2-1; no clear D. Between the trimmed V and J ends, which lost 2 bases and 5 bases, there was a span of 7 bases. There are 13 residues in the CDR3. Looked up from germline, CDR1 is SGHTA and CDR2 is FQGNSA. The CDR3 nucleotides are TGTGCCAGCAGCTTATTTTCTCACAATGAGCAGTTCTTC. It codes for CASSLFSHNEQFF.

This clonotype showed up many times. The genes are TRBV7-8 and TRBJ1-2; no clear D. V lost 5 bases to trimming and J lost 0 bases, with 10 bases between them. CDR1 and CDR2 (germline): SGHVS, FQNEAQ. The CDR3 sequence is 14 residues long. The CDR3 DNA sequence: TGTGCCAGCAGCCCCCGATGGGCTAACTATGGCTACACCTTC. This sequence encodes CASSPRWANYGYTF.